The 9 T cell receptor beta chains given below trace back to one sample, sequenced in a study of T-cell memory formation after mild COVID-19. TCRdb re-analysed the 5' RACE reads in MiXCR, keeping a single row per CDR3 protein. The sample lists 120,000 to 150,000 distinct CDR3 sequences; 11% to 15% were seen once. The source material was PBMCs or a T cell subset sorted from them (not recorded which). The receptors here all came from an adult woman who had mild COVID-19 (a few samples of this study predate the infection). Cell type and time point are not known.

Only a few counts were recorded for this clonotype. The chain recombines TRBV5-1 with TRBJ2-1; 7 bases align to TRBD1. The V and J ends lost 0 bases and 3 bases, in that order; junction bases with no gene match: 3. CDR3 size: 15 residues. The V gene's germline CDR1 is SGHRS and CDR2 YFSETQ. The CDR3 region has the DNA TGCGCCAGCAGCTTGGCCCAGGGGGACTACAATGAGCAGTTCTTC. Its translation: CASSLAQGDYNEQFF.

This clonotype has just a few counts. This rearrangement joins TRBV7-9 to TRBJ2-1, with TRBD1 identical over 11 bases. Germline CDR1 SEHNR, CDR2 FQNEAQ (reference sequence). With 5 bases clipped from V and 8 bases from J, the junction kept 5 bases outside the gene matches. The CDR3 loop spans 14 amino acids. Here the CDR3 reads CASSQDRGRDEQFF. The DNA of the CDR3 is TGTGCCAGCAGCCAGGACAGGGGGCGCGATGAGCAGTTCTTC.

The chain recombines TRBV10-3 with TRBJ2-2, with a tentative D call TRBD1 (6 bases). The CDR3 is 15 residues long. The germline V gene encodes CDR1 ENHRY and CDR2 SYGVKD. Trimming pared 10 bases from V and 6 bases from J, leaving 21 bases between. The DNA for the CDR3 is TGTGCCACCCACAGCGGTACAGGGTCGGCCGGGGAGCTGTTTTTT. This gives the protein CATHSGTGSAGELFF.

CDR3: CASSLVQGHQETQYF. Written as DNA, the CDR3 is TGTGCCAGCAGCTTAGTACAGGGCCACCAAGAGACCCAGTACTTC. The V gene is TRBV7-9, the J gene TRBJ2-5; D might be TRBD1 (6 bases). Germline loops: CDR1 SEHNR, CDR2 FQNEAQ (reference sequence). This CDR3 contains 15 residues. Trimming took 1 base from V and 0 from J, leaving 9 bases between them. Together with reference TRBV7-9 and TRBJ2-5, the CDR3 gives the full variable domain: DTGVSQNPRHKITKRGQNVTFRCDPISEHNRLYWYRQTLGQGPEFLTYFQNEAQLEKSRLLSDRFSAERPKGSFSTLEIQRTEQGDSAMYLCASSLVQGHQETQYFGPGTRLLVL.

The rearrangement links TRBV13 to TRBJ2-1, with D unresolved. The CDR3 consists of 16 residues. Germline V gene data show CDR1 as PRHDT and CDR2 as FYEKMQ (reference sequence). The V and J ends lost 5 bases and 5 bases respectively, with 19 bases between them. DNA of the CDR3: TGTGCCAGCAGCCCCCCGACCTGGGCAGGCGACAATGAGCAGTTCTTC. Protein product: CASSPPTWAGDNEQFF.

There are many counts of this clonotype. The chain is built from TRBV7-8 and TRBJ2-3; 8 bases match TRBD2. This CDR3 is built from 15 residues. V lost 5 bases to trimming and J lost 3 bases; unmatched junction nucleotides: 7. Germline lookup yields CDR1 SGHVS and CDR2 FQNEAQ. The CDR3 nucleotides are TGTGCCAGCAGCGGACCGGGACTAGAGACAGATACGCAGTATTTT. Translation gives CASSGPGLETDTQYF.

The gene calls are TRBV14 and TRBJ2-7; 10 nucleotides match TRBD1. This CDR3 is 15 amino acids long. V was pared by 7 bases and J by 3 bases, with 9 bases of the junction left unmatched. Germline CDR1 and CDR2: SGHDN and FVKESK. In nucleotides, the CDR3 is TGTGCCAGCACCCTCGGGACAGGGGATAACTACGAGCAGTACTTC. It is translated as CASTLGTGDNYEQYF.

The V call is TRBV4-3, the J call TRBJ1-1; D gene unclear. The CDR3 is 13 residues long. Germline CDR1 is LGHNA and CDR2 is YSLEER. Trimming shortened V by 0 bases and J by 5 bases, and 7 bases separated the two germline ends. DNA of the CDR3: TGCGCCAGCAGCCAAGAATCAGCAACTGAAGCTTTCTTT. Residues: CASSQESATEAFF.

This clonotype came up a few times. The CDR3 loop reads CAWSDGRRTDTQYF. The CDR3 DNA reads TGTGCCTGGAGTGACGGGCGTCGCACAGATACGCAGTATTTT. This chain joins TRBV30 and TRBJ2-3, with unresolved D. The CDR3 consists of 14 residues. The germline CDR1 and CDR2 sequences are GTSNPN and SVGIG (reference sequence). Trimming pared 1 base from V and 1 base from J, leaving 9 bases between.